This T cell receptor beta chain was captured in a study of CD8+ T cells in alopecia areata. Study results and caveats: Normal skin's resident alphabeta T cells are also sequenced in scalp samples. Although TCR sharing was seen in mice, sharing across patients was less clear, possibly for HLA-related reasons. Lesional scalp, notably in alopecia totalis/universalis, had clonality above that of normal scalp.

This clone was seen a few times. What it binds is unknown. As the sequencing template, cDNA was produced by extracting RNA and reverse transcribing it. Produced via immunoSEQ multiplex PCR; TCRdb's table is partial and in-frame only. The data show under 130,000 clones, around 50% seen once. A FACSAria was used to sort CD4+ and CD8+ T cells. These cells came from PBMCs. The CDR3 contains 12 residues. V gave up 5 bases and J gave up 3 bases, with 4 bases separating them. CDR1 and CDR2 (germline): SGHTA, FQGNSA. Input material: CD4+ T cells sorted from blood. The source is a human donor in good health. This chain uses TRBV7-2 with TRBJ1-4; D not certain. The CDR3 loop is CASSGSNEKLFF. CDR3 DNA sequence: TGTGCCAGCAGCGGCTCTAATGAAAAACTGTTTTTT. Full variable domain (remainder filled in from reference TRBV7-2 and TRBJ1-4): GAGVSQSPSNKVTEKGKDVELRCDPISGHTALYWYRQSLGQGLEFLIYFQGNSAPDKSGLPSDRFSAERTGGSVSTLTIQRTQQEDSAVYLCASSGSNEKLFFGSGTQLSVL.